Sequencing of this T cell receptor beta chain was carried out in a study of blood T cell repertoires in COVID-19 (dated by TCRdb to 2019 to 2021). Regarding the research as a whole: The collaborator samples originated in the United States, Italy and Spain and spanned the acute and convalescent phases of COVID-19. The prospective study material was composed of cDNA or gDNA derived from T cells, B-cell-depleted T cells, or PBMCs. Samples came from the ongoing ImmuneRACE study (first 160 participants) plus 1,254 subjects from 6 global collaborators. Deeply sampled blood TCRbeta repertoires from subjects exposed to, actively infected with, or recovered from COVID-19 were included in the dataset. The repertoires were made available in a free public database intended to serve as a resource for research on the immune response to SARS-CoV-2. Where available, HLA class I and class II types were taken from metadata supplied by the sample provider and were not determined by assay-based typing. Nearly every sample came with metadata listing a de-identified subject ID, COVID-19 status, age in years and sex. The paper's findings and limits, for the study overall: How much clinical and demographic metadata was included differed by source and by participant, and the metadata was provided uncurated.

For this clone: The antigen this receptor binds is unknown. Nothing much larger sits one base from this clone, and base qualities are not available.

Each collaborating institution followed its own protocols to collect whole blood in K2EDTA tubes. For TCRbeta analysis, collaborator samples were shipped as frozen whole blood, as isolated PBMCs, or as DNA extracted from either sample type. Germline trimming: 2 bases from V, 5 bases from J; junction bases outside gene matches: 2. From the cysteine through the phenylalanine, the CDR3 covers 13 amino acids. The CDR3 DNA has 39 bases and is translated from base 1. Based on the germline V gene, the CDR1 and CDR2 sequences are MNHEY and SVGAGI. TCRbeta CDR3 regions were amplified from genomic DNA by means of the immunoSEQ Assay, a bias-controlled multiplex PCR. The authors' analysis ran thus. Nucleated cell counts per sample were estimated from amplification of reference gene primers within the assay. To quantify the absolute abundance of each unique TCRbeta CDR3 rearrangement, sequence reads were collapsed and filtered. For each sample, productive Simpson clonality was calculated as the square root of Simpson's diversity index across productive rearrangements. TCRdb took this table from immuneACCESS and kept in-frame rearrangements with V and J called. Such tables lack part of the clones; where checked against another copy, unresolved V genes explain under half of the gap, and the rest is unexplained. Clone size and the V and J calls come from that table; the DNA yielded D and trimming. Present in this sample are some 83,000 clones, more than 70% of which were seen just once. Over 0.45% of the sample comes from the top ten.

The receptor chain draws on TRBV6-5 and TRBJ1-2; TRBD1 lines up with 7 middle nucleotides. The receptor was derived from a man between 60 and 75 years old with acute or convalescent COVID-19. Sequenced input: peripheral blood. The bases are TGTGCCAGCAGTTACGCAGGGGGGTATGGCTACACCTTC. Its protein is CASSYAGGYGYTF.